Listed below are T cell receptor beta chains from one sample, sequenced in a study of T cells in Graves' hyperthyroidism and ophthalmopathy. TCRdb ran MiXCR on the multiplex PCR reads and lists one entry per CDR3 protein. The sample includes approximately 630,000 distinct CDR3 sequences, under 20% seen only once; the top ten take approximately 3.8%. Sequenced input: blood. The receptor set was obtained from a young woman with Graves' hyperthyroidism. Both conserved end residues are part of each CDR3. The order of the fields is J gene, clone size, D gene, V gene, CDR3 DNA, CDR3 protein. A D gene is named only where the DNA matches it firmly. Some rows mark clone size as missing; the rest say once, few, many or name a class of expanded clone.

TRBJ1-1	many	.	TRBV20-1	TGCAGTGCAAGGGGGAGGCTCAAGAACACTGAAGCTTTCTTT	CSARGRLKNTEAFF
TRBJ2-7	.	.	TRBV7-9	TGTGCCAGCAGCGAGGGACGGAACTCCTACGAGCAGTACTTC	CASSEGRNSYEQYF
TRBJ2-2	many	.	TRBV28	TGTGCCAGCAAAATCGGGGGGCTCACCGGGGAGCTGTTTTTT	CASKIGGLTGELFF
TRBJ1-1	.	.	TRBV6-6	TGTGCCAGCAGTTACACCTCCCGGGGAGGGGAGATCACTGAAGCTTTCTTT	CASSYTSRGGEITEAFF
TRBJ2-3	.	.	TRBV7-2	TGTGCCAGCAGCTCTCTCGGGGGAGATACGCAGTATTTT	CASSSLGGDTQYF
TRBJ2-3	many	TRBD2	TRBV27	TGTGCCAGCAGGGGAGTGGGGACTAGAGCAGATACGCAGTATTTT	CASRGVGTRADTQYF
TRBJ2-4	few	.	TRBV28	TGTGCCAGCAGTCCCCGGGGGAAAAACATTCAGTACTTC	CASSPRGKNIQYF
TRBJ2-4	few	.	TRBV14	TGTGCCAGCAGCCAAAGACAGAAAAACATTCAGTACTTC	CASSQRQKNIQYF
TRBJ1-1	many	.	TRBV18	TGTGCCAGCTCACCACAGAAACAGGGTTCTGAAGCTTTCTTT	CASSPQKQGSEAFF
TRBJ1-5	.	.	TRBV6-4	TGTGCCAGCAGCGGTGGGCGTAGCAATCAGCCCCAGCATTTT	CASSGGRSNQPQHF
TRBJ2-7	.	TRBD1	TRBV19	TGTGCCAGTAGTTCTCGGGACAGGGGAAGATACGAGCAGTACTTC	CASSSRDRGRYEQYF
TRBJ2-7	.	.	TRBV20-1	TGCAGTGCTAGAGACCTGCTAGCGACCGCTTCCTACGAGCAGTACTTC	CSARDLLATASYEQYF
TRBJ1-2	.	.	TRBV20-1	TGCAGTGCCAAAGCAACCCAAAGGGACTATGGCTACACCTTC	CSAKATQRDYGYTF
TRBJ2-2	.	TRBD2	TRBV6-2/TRBV6-3	TGTGCCAGCGGAGTAGCGGGAGTAATATTGCCCGGGGAGCTGTTTTTT	CASGVAGVILPGELFF
TRBJ2-2	.	.	TRBV7-2	TGTGCCAGCAGATACGGGAGCACCGGGGAGCTGTTTTTT	CASRYGSTGELFF
TRBJ2-1	few	TRBD2	TRBV12-3/TRBV12-4	TGTGCCAGCAGTTTTTTCGGACTAGCGGAAAAAAATGAGCAGTTCTTC	CASSFFGLAEKNEQFF
TRBJ1-2	many	TRBD1	TRBV5-1	TGCGCCAGCACCCGGACGGGACAGGGAAGCGATGGCTACACCTTC	CASTRTGQGSDGYTF
TRBJ1-3	.	.	TRBV9	TGTGCCAGCAACCCTCAGGTTTCTGGAAACACCATATATTTT	CASNPQVSGNTIYF
TRBJ2-2	few	.	TRBV30	TGTGCCCGATGGGACGGAATAACCGGGGAGCTGTTTTTT	CARWDGITGELFF
TRBJ1-2	few	.	TRBV15	TGTGCCACCAGCAGAGGACAGTTGGGGTACTATGGCTACACCTTC	CATSRGQLGYYGYTF
TRBJ2-3	.	.	TRBV20-1	TGCAGTGCTCAGGCCGGAGATACGCAGTATTTT	CSAQAGDTQYF
TRBJ2-3	many	TRBD2	TRBV18	TGTGCCAGCTCACCGACTAGCGGGAATACAGATACGCAGTATTTT	CASSPTSGNTDTQYF
TRBJ2-3	many	.	TRBV12-3/TRBV12-4	TGTGCCAGCAGTTTCCCGCCATCGGATCCCACAGATACGCAGTATTTT	CASSFPPSDPTDTQYF
TRBJ1-5	.	.	TRBV27	TGTGCCAGCAGTTTTACCCCCTTAATTTTGGGCAATCAGCCCCAGCATTTT	CASSFTPLILGNQPQHF
TRBJ2-1	.	.	TRBV19	TGTGCCACCAACATCGGAGGGCCCCCCTACAATGAGCAGTTCTTC	CATNIGGPPYNEQFF
TRBJ2-1	many	TRBD2	TRBV30	TGTGCCTGGAGTACAACTAGCGGGAGTAATGAGCAGTTCTTC	CAWSTTSGSNEQFF
TRBJ1-1	few	.	TRBV5-5	TGTGCCAGCAGCATTCAACTGAACACTGAAGCTTTCTTT	CASSIQLNTEAFF
TRBJ2-2	few	TRBD1	TRBV5-1	TGCGCCAGCAGCTTGTCGACAGGGCCCAACACCGGGGAGCTGTTTTTT	CASSLSTGPNTGELFF
TRBJ2-7	.	TRBD1	TRBV28	TGTGCCAGCAGTTTTGGTACGGGACAGGCAAGATACGAGCAGTACTTC	CASSFGTGQARYEQYF
TRBJ2-5	many	.	TRBV30	TGTGCCTGGAAACGGGGTTGGTTGGAGACCCAGTACTTC	CAWKRGWLETQYF
TRBJ2-1	once	TRBD2	TRBV19	TGTGCCAGTAGGCGACTAGCGGGCTACAATGAGCAGTTCTTC	CASRRLAGYNEQFF
TRBJ2-1	many	TRBD2	TRBV7-6	TGTGCCAGCAGCTTAGCGAATCCCGCACGGCGGGAGGCTTCCTACAATGAGCAGTTCTTC	CASSLANPARREASYNEQFF
TRBJ1-5	many	TRBD1	TRBV3-1	TGTGCCAGCAGCCATAAACCGGGACAGGGCTTCAATCAGCCCCAGCATTTT	CASSHKPGQGFNQPQHF
TRBJ1-2	few	TRBD1	TRBV27	TGTGCCAGCACCACCACAGGGGGTGGCTACACCTTC	CASTTTGGGYTF
TRBJ2-1	few	.	TRBV7-9	TGTGCCAGCAGCTTATTGTTAGATGAGCAGTTCTTC	CASSLLLDEQFF